This T cell receptor (beta chain) was retrieved from a study of response to subunit inactivated influenza vaccine. The CDR3 is 14 residues long. The germline gives CDR1 SGHRS, CDR2 YFSETQ. Points from the study as a whole: Authors suggested few new T cells are recruited by each seasonal influenza vaccination.

TCRdb processed the RT-PCR reads anew with MiXCR; each CDR3 protein has one entry. The table lists about 800,000 distinct CDR3 sequences, 21% of them singletons, with about 9.4% in the top ten. This clonotype was recorded many times. No antigen is known for it. At one end the junction does not follow the germline gene, possibly because of a read error. Specimen: PBMCs from blood, collected 4 to 6 days after vaccination. The sequence came from a man aged 50 or older who received an inactivated influenza vaccine. The rearrangement uses TRBV5-1 and TRBJ2-7, with 11 bases lining up with TRBD2. The CDR3 loop is CASSGTSGSYEQYF. The CDR3 DNA follows: TGTGCCAGCAGTGGGACTAGCGGCTCCTACGAGCAGTACTTC.